Listed below are T cell receptor beta chains from one sample, sequenced in a study of beta chain features in type 1 diabetes. Generated by immunoSEQ multiplex PCR, the TCRdb table keeps only in-frame clones and is missing some. The data contain a few hundred thousand clones, around a tenth of them singletons. The sample comprised central memory CD4+ T cells from blood. The receptors shown here come from a man aged 25-45 years with type 1 diabetes. The CDR3 runs from the conserved cysteine through the conserved F or W. The order of the fields is CDR3 protein, CDR3 DNA, J gene, D gene, V gene, clone size. The D gene is left open where the match is weak. Part of the rows lack a size; the others show once, few, many or a class for expanded clones.

CDR3: CASSRDTNTGELFF
DNA: TGCGCCAGCAGCCGTGACACAAACACCGGGGAGCTGTTTTTT
J: TRBJ2-2
D: -
V: TRBV5-1
size: -

CDR3: CASSPDSFRSYTF
DNA: TGTGCCAGCAGTCCTGACAGCTTCAGGAGCTACACCTTC
J: TRBJ1-2
D: -
V: TRBV27
size: few

CDR3: CSVVLAGGSTDTQYF
DNA: TGCAGCGTTGTCCTAGCGGGAGGGTCCACAGATACGCAGTATTTT
J: TRBJ2-3
D: TRBD2
V: TRBV29-1
size: few

CDR3: CASSPQGANTEAFF
DNA: TGTGCCAGCAGCCCACAGGGGGCGAACACTGAAGCTTTCTTT
J: TRBJ1-1
D: TRBD1
V: TRBV9
size: few

CDR3: CASSLGLTGQPQHF
DNA: TGTGCCAGCAGTCTAGGACTAACAGGACAGCCCCAGCATTTT
J: TRBJ1-5
D: -
V: TRBV6-1
size: -

CDR3: CSVTSVSTGRDNEQFF
DNA: TGCAGCGTGACTAGCGTATCTACGGGACGGGACAATGAGCAGTTCTTC
J: TRBJ2-1
D: TRBD2
V: TRBV29-1
size: -

CDR3: CASSVDLAEQFF
DNA: TGTGCCAGCAGCGTAGATCTGGCTGAGCAGTTCTTC
J: TRBJ2-1
D: -
V: TRBV28
size: -

CDR3: CASSPPKGDTEAFF
DNA: TGTGCCAGCAGCCCCCCGAAGGGGGACACTGAAGCTTTCTTT
J: TRBJ1-1
D: -
V: TRBV28
size: -

CDR3: CASSMTGANSYEQYF
DNA: TGTGCCAGTAGTATGACAGGGGCTAACTCCTACGAGCAGTACTTC
J: TRBJ2-7
D: TRBD1
V: TRBV19
size: few

CDR3: CASSLLGASSYNEQFF
DNA: TGTGCCAGCAGCTTATTAGGAGCGAGCTCCTACAATGAGCAGTTCTTC
J: TRBJ2-1
D: -
V: TRBV7-2
size: -

CDR3: CASSTGAATEAFF
DNA: TGTGCCAGTAGTACGGGGGCCGCCACTGAAGCTTTCTTT
J: TRBJ1-1
D: -
V: TRBV19
size: few

CDR3: CSAGQGDGSTEAFF
DNA: TGCAGCGCCGGACAGGGTGATGGAAGCACTGAAGCTTTCTTT
J: TRBJ1-1
D: TRBD1
V: TRBV29-1
size: -

CDR3: CASSFAGYEQYF
DNA: TGTGCCAGCAGTTTTGCGGGTTACGAGCAGTACTTC
J: TRBJ2-7
D: -
V: TRBV28
size: few

CDR3: CASSLNSLEGETQYF
DNA: TGTGCCAGCAGCTTAAACTCCCTTGAGGGGGAGACCCAGTACTTC
J: TRBJ2-5
D: -
V: TRBV7-2
size: many

CDR3: CASSSGTGLTGELFF
DNA: TGTGCCAGCAGCTCCGGGACAGGGCTCACCGGGGAGCTGTTTTTT
J: TRBJ2-2
D: TRBD1
V: TRBV7-9
size: few

CDR3: CASTLAGRTDTQYF
DNA: TGTGCCAGCACCTTAGCGGGGCGCACAGATACGCAGTATTTT
J: TRBJ2-3
D: TRBD2
V: TRBV25-1
size: many

CDR3: CASSERTDTQYF
DNA: TGTGCCAGCAGTGAACGCACAGATACGCAGTATTTT
J: TRBJ2-3
D: -
V: TRBV25-1
size: -

CDR3: CASSQVGKGQPQHF
DNA: TGCGCCAGCAGCCAAGTTGGTAAGGGACAGCCCCAGCATTTT
J: TRBJ1-5
D: -
V: TRBV4-1
size: few

CDR3: CASSLPDYEQYF
DNA: TGTGCCAGCAGTTTACCGGACTACGAGCAGTACTTC
J: TRBJ2-7
D: -
V: TRBV28
size: many

CDR3: CASSEGVLAGGQTQYF
DNA: TGTGCCAGCAGTGAAGGAGTACTAGCGGGAGGTCAGACCCAGTACTTC
J: TRBJ2-5
D: TRBD2
V: TRBV6-1
size: -

CDR3: CASSLAGASNEQFF
DNA: TGTGCCAGCAGCTTAGCGGGAGCGTCCAATGAGCAGTTCTTC
J: TRBJ2-1
D: -
V: TRBV7-9
size: -

CDR3: CASSLLRAGGPKNIQYF
DNA: TGTGCCAGCAGTTTACTTAGGGCCGGGGGGCCCAAAAACATTCAGTACTTC
J: TRBJ2-4
D: -
V: TRBV28
size: many

CDR3: CASSFSRVRFYNEQFF
DNA: TGTGCCAGCAGCTTTTCCCGCGTCAGATTCTACAATGAGCAGTTCTTC
J: TRBJ2-1
D: -
V: TRBV7-6
size: -

CDR3: CASSSNRGRTEAFF
DNA: TGTGCCAGCAGCTCAAACAGGGGGCGAACTGAAGCTTTCTTT
J: TRBJ1-1
D: TRBD1
V: TRBV7-2
size: few

CDR3: CASSLARDDEQFF
DNA: TGTGCCAGCAGCTTAGCCAGGGACGATGAGCAGTTCTTC
J: TRBJ2-1
D: -
V: TRBV11-3
size: few

CDR3: CASSQGRDPSYEQYF
DNA: TGCGCCAGCAGCCAAGGGCGGGACCCCTCCTACGAGCAGTACTTC
J: TRBJ2-7
D: -
V: TRBV4-3
size: few

CDR3: CASSLDRALDWYF
DNA: TGTGCCAGCAGCTTGGACCGGGCCCTTGATTGGTATTTT
J: TRBJ2-3
D: -
V: TRBV11-2
size: -

CDR3: CASSFARDQGYEQYF
DNA: TGTGCCAGCAGCTTCGCCCGGGACCAGGGGTACGAGCAGTACTTC
J: TRBJ2-7
D: -
V: TRBV7-2
size: many

CDR3: CASSYNRGGEKLFF
DNA: TGTGCCAGCAGCTATAACAGGGGCGGGGAAAAACTGTTTTTT
J: TRBJ1-4
D: TRBD1
V: TRBV7-2
size: few

CDR3: CASAILGAGTYEQYF
DNA: TGTGCCAGCGCCATACTGGGGGCAGGAACCTACGAGCAGTACTTC
J: TRBJ2-7
D: -
V: TRBV6-5
size: few

CDR3: CASSLEGRGMGEQYF
DNA: TGTGCCAGCAGCTTAGAAGGCAGGGGTATGGGCGAGCAGTACTTC
J: TRBJ2-7
D: -
V: TRBV7-2
size: -

CDR3: CASSLTTGTGFEAFF
DNA: TGCGCCAGCAGCTTAACTACCGGGACAGGGTTTGAAGCTTTCTTT
J: TRBJ1-1
D: TRBD1
V: TRBV5-1
size: -

CDR3: CASSWRTGVYEQYF
DNA: TGTGCCAGCAGTTGGAGGACAGGCGTCTACGAGCAGTACTTC
J: TRBJ2-7
D: TRBD1
V: TRBV28
size: few

CDR3: CASSYSLTANTEAFF
DNA: TGTGCCAGCAGTTACAGCTTGACAGCGAACACTGAAGCTTTCTTT
J: TRBJ1-1
D: -
V: TRBV6-5
size: -

CDR3: CASSSTPTGDYSGNTIYF
DNA: TGTGCCAGCAGCTCCACCCCGACAGGGGATTACTCTGGAAACACCATATATTTT
J: TRBJ1-3
D: TRBD1
V: TRBV5-6
size: -

CDR3: CATAEVSGNTIYF
DNA: TGTGCCACCGCGGAGGTCTCTGGAAACACCATATATTTT
J: TRBJ1-3
D: -
V: TRBV10-3
size: -

CDR3: CASSATGGDGYTF
DNA: TGTGCCAGCAGTGCGACAGGGGGCGATGGCTACACCTTC
J: TRBJ1-2
D: TRBD1
V: TRBV10-3
size: -

CDR3: CASSYRGHDTQYF
DNA: TGTGCCAGCAGTTACAGAGGCCACGATACGCAGTATTTT
J: TRBJ2-3
D: -
V: TRBV6-5
size: -

CDR3: CASRTGQETQYF
DNA: TGTGCCAGCCGGACAGGGCAAGAGACCCAGTACTTC
J: TRBJ2-5
D: TRBD1
V: TRBV2
size: few